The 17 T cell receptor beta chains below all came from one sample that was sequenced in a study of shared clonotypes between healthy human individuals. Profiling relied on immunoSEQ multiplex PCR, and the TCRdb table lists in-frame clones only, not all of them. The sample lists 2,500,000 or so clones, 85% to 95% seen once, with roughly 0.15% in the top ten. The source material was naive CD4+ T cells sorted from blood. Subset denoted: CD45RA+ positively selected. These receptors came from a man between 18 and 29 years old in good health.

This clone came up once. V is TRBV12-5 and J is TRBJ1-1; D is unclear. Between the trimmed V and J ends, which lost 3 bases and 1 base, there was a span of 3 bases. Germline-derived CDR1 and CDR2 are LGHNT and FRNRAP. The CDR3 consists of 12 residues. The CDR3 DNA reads TGTGCTAGTGGTTTTCAGAACACTGAAGCTTTCTTT. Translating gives CASGFQNTEAFF.

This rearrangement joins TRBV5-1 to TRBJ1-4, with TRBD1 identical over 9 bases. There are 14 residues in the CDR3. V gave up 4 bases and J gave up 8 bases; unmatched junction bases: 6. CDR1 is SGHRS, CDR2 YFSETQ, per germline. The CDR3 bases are TGCGCCAGCAGCACCGGGACAGGGCACGAAAAACTGTTTTTT. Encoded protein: CASSTGTGHEKLFF. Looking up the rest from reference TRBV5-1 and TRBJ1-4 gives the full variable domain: KAGVTQTPRYLIKTRGQQVTLSCSPISGHRSVSWYQQTPGQGLQFLFEYFSETQRNKGNFPGRFSGRQFSNSRSEMNVSTLELGDSALYLCASSTGTGHEKLFFGSGTQLSVL.

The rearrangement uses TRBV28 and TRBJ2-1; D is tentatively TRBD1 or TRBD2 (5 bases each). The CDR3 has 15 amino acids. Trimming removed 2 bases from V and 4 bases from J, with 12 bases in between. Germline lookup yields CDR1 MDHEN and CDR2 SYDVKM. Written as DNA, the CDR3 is TGTGCCAGCAGTTTAGGGGGTCTTCATTACAATGAGCAGTTCTTC. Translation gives CASSLGGLHYNEQFF.

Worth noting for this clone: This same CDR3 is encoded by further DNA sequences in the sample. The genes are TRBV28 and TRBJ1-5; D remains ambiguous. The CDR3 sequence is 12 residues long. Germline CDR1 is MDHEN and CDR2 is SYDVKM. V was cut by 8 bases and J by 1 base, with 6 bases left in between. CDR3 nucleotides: TGTGCCAGCGGAGTGAGCAATCAGCCCCAGCATTTT. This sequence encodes CASGVSNQPQHF.

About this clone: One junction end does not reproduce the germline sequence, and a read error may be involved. The CDR3 region has the DNA TGTGCTAGCAGCCTTGGACAGGGTTACACCGGGGAGCTGTTTTTT. This translates into CASSLGQGYTGELFF. The chain carries TRBV7-7 and TRBJ2-2; the match to TRBD1 covers 8 bases. CDR3 size: 15 residues. The V gene's germline CDR1 is SSHAT and CDR2 FNYEAQ (reference sequence).

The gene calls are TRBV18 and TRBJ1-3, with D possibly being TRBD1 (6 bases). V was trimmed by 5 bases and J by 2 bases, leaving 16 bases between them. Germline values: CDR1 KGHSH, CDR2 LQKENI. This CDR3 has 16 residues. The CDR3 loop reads CASSYEVDRTGNTIYF. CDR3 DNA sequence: TGTGCCAGCTCATACGAGGTGGACAGAACTGGAAACACCATATATTTT. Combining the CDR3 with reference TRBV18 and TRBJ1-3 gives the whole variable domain NAGVMQNPRHLVRRRGQEARLRCSPMKGHSHVYWYRQLPEEGLKFMVYLQKENIIDESGMPKERFSAEFPKEGPSILRIQQVVRGDSAAYFCASSYEVDRTGNTIYFGEGSWLTVV.

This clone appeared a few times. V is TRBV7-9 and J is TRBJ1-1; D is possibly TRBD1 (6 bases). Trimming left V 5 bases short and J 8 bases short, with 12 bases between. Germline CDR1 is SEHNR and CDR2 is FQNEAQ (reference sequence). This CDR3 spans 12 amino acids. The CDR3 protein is CASSRGLVEAFF. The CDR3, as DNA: TGTGCCAGCAGCCGGGGGCTGGTCGAAGCTTTCTTT.

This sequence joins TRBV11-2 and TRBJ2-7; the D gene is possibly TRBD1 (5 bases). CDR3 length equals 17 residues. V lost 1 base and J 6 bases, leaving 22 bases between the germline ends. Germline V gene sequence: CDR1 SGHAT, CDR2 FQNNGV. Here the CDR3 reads CASSLVRERVLWGEQYF. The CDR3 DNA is TGTGCCAGCAGCTTAGTCAGGGAACGAGTGCTCTGGGGCGAGCAGTACTTC.

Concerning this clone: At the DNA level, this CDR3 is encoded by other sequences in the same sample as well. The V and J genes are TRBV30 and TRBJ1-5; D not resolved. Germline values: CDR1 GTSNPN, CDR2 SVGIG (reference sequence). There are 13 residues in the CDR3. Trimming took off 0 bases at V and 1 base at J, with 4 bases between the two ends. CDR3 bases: TGTGCCTGGAGTGTGGGGAGCAATCAGCCCCAGCATTTT. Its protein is CAWSVGSNQPQHF.

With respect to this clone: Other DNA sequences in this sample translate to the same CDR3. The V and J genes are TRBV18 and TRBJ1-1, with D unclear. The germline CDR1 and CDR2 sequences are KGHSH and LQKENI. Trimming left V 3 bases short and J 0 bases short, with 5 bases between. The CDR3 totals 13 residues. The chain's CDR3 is CASSPQMNTEAFF. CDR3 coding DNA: TGTGCCAGCTCACCCCAAATGAACACTGAAGCTTTCTTT.

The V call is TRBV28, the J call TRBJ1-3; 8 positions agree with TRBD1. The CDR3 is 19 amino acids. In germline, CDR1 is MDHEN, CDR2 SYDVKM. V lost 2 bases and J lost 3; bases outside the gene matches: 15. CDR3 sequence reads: CASSLPRGPQGASGNTIYF. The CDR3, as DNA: TGTGCCAGCAGTTTACCTCGGGGTCCCCAGGGGGCCAGTGGAAACACCATATATTTT.

Here the CDR3 reads CAWSYGTGATEAFF. The CDR3, as DNA: TGTGCCTGGAGTTATGGGACAGGGGCCACTGAAGCTTTCTTT. V gene TRBV30 combines with J gene TRBJ1-1, with 10 bases matching TRBD1. V was pared by 2 bases and J by 4 bases, with 4 bases of the junction left unmatched. The CDR3 consists of 14 residues. Germline CDR1 reads GTSNPN; CDR2 reads SVGIG (reference sequence).

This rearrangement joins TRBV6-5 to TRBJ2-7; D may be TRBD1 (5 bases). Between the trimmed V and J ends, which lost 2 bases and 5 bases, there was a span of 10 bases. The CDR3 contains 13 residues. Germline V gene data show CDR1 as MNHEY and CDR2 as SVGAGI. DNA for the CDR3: TGTGCCAGCAGTTACACAGGTTGGAACGAGCAGTACTTC. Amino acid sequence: CASSYTGWNEQYF.

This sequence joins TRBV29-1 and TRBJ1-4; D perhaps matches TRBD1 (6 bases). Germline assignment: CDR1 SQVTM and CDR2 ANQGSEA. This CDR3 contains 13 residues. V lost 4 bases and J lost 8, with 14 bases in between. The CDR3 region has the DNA TGCAGCGTTGCTGGGTCAGGGGTAGAAAAACTGTTTTTT. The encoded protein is CSVAGSGVEKLFF.

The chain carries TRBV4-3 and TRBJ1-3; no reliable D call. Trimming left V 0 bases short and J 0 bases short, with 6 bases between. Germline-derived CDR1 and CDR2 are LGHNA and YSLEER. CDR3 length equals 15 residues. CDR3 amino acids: CASSQEPASGNTIYF. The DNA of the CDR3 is TGCGCCAGCAGCCAAGAACCGGCCTCTGGAAACACCATATATTTT.

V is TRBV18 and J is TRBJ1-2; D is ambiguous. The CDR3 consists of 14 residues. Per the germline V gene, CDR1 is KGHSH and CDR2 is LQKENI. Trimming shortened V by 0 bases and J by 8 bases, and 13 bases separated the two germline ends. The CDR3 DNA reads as TGTGCCAGCTCACCACCTAGTAGGGAACGGGGCTACACCTTC. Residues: CASSPPSRERGYTF.

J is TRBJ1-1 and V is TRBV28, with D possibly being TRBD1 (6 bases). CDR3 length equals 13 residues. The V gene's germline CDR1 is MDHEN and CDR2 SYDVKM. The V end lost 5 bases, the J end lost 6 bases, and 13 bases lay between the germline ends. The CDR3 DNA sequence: TGTGCCAGCAGTCCGCAACAGGGTTCTGAAGCTTTCTTT. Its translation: CASSPQQGSEAFF. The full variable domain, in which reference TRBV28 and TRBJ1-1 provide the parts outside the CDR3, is DVKVTQSSRYLVKRTGEKVFLECVQDMDHENMFWYRQDPGLGLRLIYFSYDVKMKEKGDIPEGYSVSREKKERFSLILESASTNQTSMYLCASSPQQGSEAFFGQGTRLTVV.